Below are 4 T cell receptor beta chains sequenced from a single sample in a study of blood T cells in healthy people across ages. A second PCR, run for roughly 7 to 12 cycles, used a sample-barcoded 5' primer plus a J-beta primer mix. TCRdb reprocessed the 5' RACE reads via MiXCR and lists one record per CDR3 protein. The sample shows about 1.8 million distinct CDR3 sequences, about 49% of them seen only once. What was sequenced was blood. These receptor sequences come from a middle-aged woman in good health.

Only one count was recorded for this clonotype. The chain joins TRBV9 to TRBJ1-2, with D possibly being TRBD1 (5 bases). CDR3 length equals 15 residues. CDR1 is SGDLS and CDR2 is YYNGEE in the germline V gene. The V and J ends lost 0 bases and 2 bases respectively, with 11 bases between them. The CDR3 reads CASSVGDSENYGYTF. The CDR3, as DNA: TGTGCCAGCAGCGTAGGGGACTCGGAAAACTATGGCTACACCTTC.

This clonotype occurred a few times. This rearrangement joins TRBV5-1 to TRBJ2-1, with 9 positions matching TRBD1. Trimming cost V 2 bases and J 4 bases; bases outside gene matches: 7. Germline values: CDR1 SGHRS, CDR2 YFSETQ. The CDR3 contains 16 residues. In DNA, the CDR3 is TGCGCCAGCAGCTTAACTCCCGGGACAGGGTACAATGAGCAGTTCTTC. It translates to CASSLTPGTGYNEQFF.

The chain carries TRBV7-2 and TRBJ2-4; 8 nucleotides agree with TRBD2. CDR1 is SGHTA, CDR2 FQGNSA, per germline. The CDR3 loop spans 13 amino acids. J gave up 13 bases and V 0 bases, and 5 bases lay outside the gene matches. Here the CDR3 reads CASSLAGSGGQYF. The CDR3 DNA is TGTGCCAGCAGCTTAGCAGGAAGCGGGGGCCAGTACTTC. Looking up the rest from reference TRBV7-2 and TRBJ2-4 gives the full variable domain: GAGVSQSPSNKVTEKGKDVELRCDPISGHTALYWYRQSLGQGLEFLIYFQGNSAPDKSGLPSDRFSAERTGGSVSTLTIQRTQQEDSAVYLCASSLAGSGGQYFGAGTRLSVL.

V gene TRBV5-1 combines with J gene TRBJ2-1; possibly TRBD2 for D (6 bases). TRBJ2-7 explains the end of the DNA better; the J call may be wrong. The CDR3 totals 16 residues. Germline loops: CDR1 SGHRS, CDR2 YFSETQ. This CDR3 is CASNPEGRSSYNEQYF. The DNA of the CDR3 is TGCGCCAGCAACCCGGAGGGACGAAGCTCCTACAATGAGCAGTACTTC.